This T cell receptor beta chain was documented in a study of shared clonotypes between healthy human individuals. The assay was immunoSEQ multiplex PCR, and TCRdb's table has in-frame clones only and misses some. In the table there are 2 million or so clones, 90% to 95% of which are singletons. About this clone: The same CDR3 is also encoded by other DNA sequences in this sample.

Looked up from germline, CDR1 is SGDLS and CDR2 is YYNGEE. V was clipped by 2 bases and J by 4 bases; unmatched bases: 1. CDR3 length equals 14 residues. This sequence joins TRBV9 and TRBJ1-1, with TRBD1 identical over 11 bases. Material for sequencing was naive CD4+ T cells sorted from blood. Subset here: CD45RA+ positively selected. The TCR originated in a man between 18 and 29 years old in good health. CDR3 coding DNA: TGTGCCAGCAGCGTGGGGACAGGGGGCACTGAAGCTTTCTTT. This encodes CASSVGTGGTEAFF.